This T cell receptor beta chain stems from a study of beta chain features in type 1 diabetes. General study points: Shorter TCRB CDR3s, moderately but significantly so, were found in Type 1 diabetes patients in all four CD4+ subsets.

The authors took one heparinised blood draw, averaging roughly 120 mL, from each donor. Expressed TCRB transcripts were sequenced because the isolated RNA had all been reverse transcribed beforehand. Method: immunoSEQ multiplex PCR; TCRdb's copy keeps in-frame clones and lacks some. The table shows about 140,000 clones, with more than 9% occurring only once. The germline V gene has CDR1 MNHEY and CDR2 SMNVEV (reference sequence). Trimming took 5 bases from V and 9 from J, leaving 8 bases between them. This CDR3 region has 11 residues. This clone was observed a handful of times. The antigen remains unidentified.

This TCR came from a man between 18 and 35 years old in good health. V usage is TRBV27 and J usage is TRBJ1-5; possible D gene TRBD1, 5 bases. Sequenced: naive CD4+ T cells from blood. The CDR3 region is CASSGGGPQHF. In DNA form, the CDR3 reads TGTGCCAGCAGTGGGGGGGGGCCCCAGCATTTT.